There are many counts of the clone carrying this T cell receptor (beta chain). Its antigen is not identified. It was with a sample-barcoded 5' primer and a J-beta primer mix that a second PCR of roughly 6 to 12 cycles was run. Each CDR3 protein gets one entry after TCRdb re-called the 5' RACE reads with MiXCR. The sample has roughly 550,000 distinct CDR3 sequences, around 24% seen once. This entry is derived from a study of blood T cells in healthy people across ages. General study points: Long-lived donors exceeded aged donors in naive CD4+ cells and diversity.

No fewer than 7 million PBMCs went into each sample. The total RNA that was extracted per sample amounted to at least 5 micrograms. V lost 6 bases to trimming and J lost 4 bases, with 15 bases between them. In germline, CDR1 is SQVTM, CDR2 ANQGSEA. The length of the CDR3 is 13 residues. These records were also assigned to another study, of T cells of mothers and their children. That paper adds: Per 15 ul, 1.5 ug of RNA was used, with all extracted RNA going into cDNA synthesis.

The clonotype comes from a boy aged 5-17 years in good health. The sample was blood. The rearrangement links TRBV29-1 to TRBJ2-5, with D unresolved. CDR3 residues: CSVGWGIGETQYF. In DNA form, the CDR3 reads TGCAGCGTGGGATGGGGTATCGGAGAGACCCAGTACTTC.